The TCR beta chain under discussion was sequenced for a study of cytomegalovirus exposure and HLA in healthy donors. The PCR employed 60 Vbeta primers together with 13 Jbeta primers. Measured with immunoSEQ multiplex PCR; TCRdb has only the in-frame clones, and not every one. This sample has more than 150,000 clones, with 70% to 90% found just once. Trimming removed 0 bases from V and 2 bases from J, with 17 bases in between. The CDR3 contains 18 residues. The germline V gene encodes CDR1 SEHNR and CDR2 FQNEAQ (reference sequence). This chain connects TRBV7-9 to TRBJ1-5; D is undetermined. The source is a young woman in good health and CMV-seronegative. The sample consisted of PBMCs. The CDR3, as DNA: TGTGCCAGCAGCTTAGCCCTGATCCCGGGAACGGGCAATCAGCCCCAGCATTTT. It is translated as CASSLALIPGTGNQPQHF. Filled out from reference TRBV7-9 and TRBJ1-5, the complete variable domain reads DTGVSQNPRHKITKRGQNVTFRCDPISEHNRLYWYRQTLGQGPEFLTYFQNEAQLEKSRLLSDRFSAERPKGSFSTLEIQRTEQGDSAMYLCASSLALIPGTGNQPQHFGDGTRLSIL.